The rows below give T cell receptor beta chains drawn from one sample of a study of early T cells in non-severe SARS-CoV-2 infection. MiXCR was run by TCRdb on the 5' RACE reads, yielding one entry per CDR3 protein. The sample consists of roughly 40,000 distinct CDR3 sequences, more than 9% of them appearing once. Sequencing used whole blood. These receptors were collected from an adult who was a healthcare worker with PCR-confirmed SARS-CoV-2 infection or an uninfected control (not recorded which). Each CDR3 is given with its conserved first and last residue. A D gene is named only where the DNA matches it firmly. Clone size is stated in some rows and not others, as once, few, many or a class when expanded.

d_gene: TRBD1; v_gene: TRBV12-3/TRBV12-4; abundance: many; j_gene: TRBJ2-3; CDR3nt: TGTGCCAGCACCGACACAGGGGCCGGCGGCGATACGCAGTATTTT; CDR3aa: CASTDTGAGGDTQYF
d_gene: TRBD1; v_gene: TRBV30; abundance: -; j_gene: TRBJ2-3; CDR3nt: TGTGCCTGGAGTCTCCGGACAGGGATCTCTAGCACAGATACGCAGTATTTT; CDR3aa: CAWSLRTGISSTDTQYF
d_gene: -; v_gene: TRBV7-3; abundance: -; j_gene: TRBJ2-3; CDR3nt: TGTGCCAGCAGCCCTTGGGCGGGTGGTACAGATACGCAGTATTTT; CDR3aa: CASSPWAGGTDTQYF
d_gene: TRBD1; v_gene: TRBV5-5; abundance: few; j_gene: TRBJ2-3; CDR3nt: TGTGCCAGCAGCCGGGACAGAACCACAGATACGCAGTATTTT; CDR3aa: CASSRDRTTDTQYF
d_gene: -; v_gene: TRBV18; abundance: many; j_gene: TRBJ1-5; CDR3nt: TGTGCCAGCTCGCCTACATTTGATCAGCCCCAGCATTTT; CDR3aa: CASSPTFDQPQHF
d_gene: TRBD1; v_gene: TRBV20-1; abundance: many; j_gene: TRBJ1-5; CDR3nt: TGCAGTGCTTCACAGGGGGCTCAGCCCCAGCATTTT; CDR3aa: CSASQGAQPQHF
d_gene: -; v_gene: TRBV5-1; abundance: many; j_gene: TRBJ2-1; CDR3nt: TGCGCCAGCAGCTTCTCTAGCAGCTCCTACAATGAGCAGTTCTTC; CDR3aa: CASSFSSSSYNEQFF
d_gene: -; v_gene: TRBV20-1; abundance: few; j_gene: TRBJ1-1; CDR3nt: TGCAGTTACTCGGGCCGAACTGAAGCTTTCTTT; CDR3aa: CSYSGRTEAFF
d_gene: TRBD2; v_gene: TRBV2; abundance: many; j_gene: TRBJ2-3; CDR3nt: TGTGCCAGCCTAGCGGCGCTCAAACTAGCAACAGATACGCAGTATTTT; CDR3aa: CASLAALKLATDTQYF
d_gene: TRBD2; v_gene: TRBV20-1; abundance: -; j_gene: TRBJ2-3; CDR3nt: TGCAGTGCTCACCTAGCGGGAGTATCCACGCAGTATTTT; CDR3aa: CSAHLAGVSTQYF
d_gene: -; v_gene: TRBV7-6; abundance: few; j_gene: TRBJ2-6; CDR3nt: TGTGCCAGCAGTTCTTCCCGAGGCTCTGGGGCCAACGTCCTGACTTTC; CDR3aa: CASSSSRGSGANVLTF
d_gene: TRBD2; v_gene: TRBV5-4; abundance: many; j_gene: TRBJ2-7; CDR3nt: TGTGCCAGCAGCTTGGTGTCGCTAGCGGCGGGTGGGGAGCAGTACTTC; CDR3aa: CASSLVSLAAGGEQYF
d_gene: -; v_gene: TRBV4-3; abundance: many; j_gene: TRBJ2-3; CDR3nt: TGCGCCAGCAGCCAACTTACAGCGTCTCGCACAGATACGCAGTATTTT; CDR3aa: CASSQLTASRTDTQYF
d_gene: -; v_gene: TRBV5-1; abundance: few; j_gene: TRBJ1-1; CDR3nt: TGCGCCAGCAGCTTGGTGGGGACAACGAACACTGAAGCTTTCTTT; CDR3aa: CASSLVGTTNTEAFF
d_gene: TRBD1; v_gene: TRBV4-1; abundance: many; j_gene: TRBJ2-1; CDR3nt: TGCGCCAGCAGCCAAGGGGACAGGGGGCATAATGAGCAGTTCTTC; CDR3aa: CASSQGDRGHNEQFF
d_gene: -; v_gene: TRBV5-6; abundance: many; j_gene: TRBJ1-1; CDR3nt: TGTGCCAGCAGCTTCGACCGCGTGAACACTGAAGCTTTCTTT; CDR3aa: CASSFDRVNTEAFF
d_gene: -; v_gene: TRBV6-2/TRBV6-3; abundance: medium-sized; j_gene: TRBJ2-1; CDR3nt: TGTGCCAGCAGTTCATCCCCAATCAATGAGCAGTTCTTC; CDR3aa: CASSSSPINEQFF
d_gene: -; v_gene: TRBV6-2/TRBV6-3; abundance: -; j_gene: TRBJ2-3; CDR3nt: TGTGCCAGCAGTTACAGGGACGGCACAGATACGCAGTATTTT; CDR3aa: CASSYRDGTDTQYF
d_gene: -; v_gene: TRBV12-3/TRBV12-4; abundance: few; j_gene: TRBJ2-2; CDR3nt: TGTGCCAGCAGACTAGCTCGGTCCCCCGGGGAGCTGTTTTTT; CDR3aa: CASRLARSPGELFF
d_gene: -; v_gene: TRBV29-1; abundance: many; j_gene: TRBJ2-2; CDR3nt: TGCAGCGTTTCAGGGGACCTGCCGTATGGCACCGGGGAGCTGTTTTTT; CDR3aa: CSVSGDLPYGTGELFF
d_gene: -; v_gene: TRBV20-1; abundance: many; j_gene: TRBJ1-1; CDR3nt: TGCAGTGCGACCCAGGGAGAGGGCACTGAAGCTTTCTTT; CDR3aa: CSATQGEGTEAFF
d_gene: -; v_gene: TRBV29-1; abundance: few; j_gene: TRBJ1-1; CDR3nt: TGCAGCGCAGGTGTCACTGAAGCTTTCTTT; CDR3aa: CSAGVTEAFF
d_gene: -; v_gene: TRBV7-9; abundance: many; j_gene: TRBJ2-3; CDR3nt: TGTGCCAGCAGCTTAGTAGGAGAACAGTATTTT; CDR3aa: CASSLVGEQYF
d_gene: -; v_gene: TRBV29-1; abundance: -; j_gene: TRBJ2-2; CDR3nt: TGCAGCGTGACCGGGACAAAGAACACCGGGGAGCTGTTTTTT; CDR3aa: CSVTGTKNTGELFF
d_gene: TRBD2; v_gene: TRBV4-3; abundance: -; j_gene: TRBJ2-1; CDR3nt: TGCGCCAGCAGCCATCTAGCGGGGAGAAACTACAATGAGCAGTTCTTC; CDR3aa: CASSHLAGRNYNEQFF
d_gene: -; v_gene: TRBV7-6; abundance: few; j_gene: TRBJ2-7; CDR3nt: TGTGCCAGCAGCTTAGGGACAGTCACCTACGAGCAGTACTTC; CDR3aa: CASSLGTVTYEQYF
d_gene: -; v_gene: TRBV10-3; abundance: few; j_gene: TRBJ2-2; CDR3nt: TGTGCCATCAGGCTAGGGGCAGTGAACACCGGGGAGCTGTTTTTT; CDR3aa: CAIRLGAVNTGELFF
d_gene: -; v_gene: TRBV7-2; abundance: -; j_gene: TRBJ2-7; CDR3nt: TGTGCCAGCAGCTTAGAAGGGACCTTCTACGAGCAGTACTTC; CDR3aa: CASSLEGTFYEQYF
d_gene: TRBD1; v_gene: TRBV12-3/TRBV12-4; abundance: many; j_gene: TRBJ2-3; CDR3nt: TGTGCCAGCATCTCCGGGACAGGGTTAACAGATACGCAGTATTTT; CDR3aa: CASISGTGLTDTQYF
d_gene: TRBD2; v_gene: TRBV7-9; abundance: many; j_gene: TRBJ2-5; CDR3nt: TGTGCCAGCAGCAAAGCGGGAGAAGAGACCCAGTACTTC; CDR3aa: CASSKAGEETQYF
d_gene: -; v_gene: TRBV11-2; abundance: many; j_gene: TRBJ2-7; CDR3nt: TGTGCCAGCAGCCTAGGGGACTCCTACGAGCAGTACTTC; CDR3aa: CASSLGDSYEQYF
d_gene: -; v_gene: TRBV7-9; abundance: few; j_gene: TRBJ2-7; CDR3nt: TGTGCCAGCAGCTCAACCCAGGGGAACCTCCTTAGGGGGCAGTACTTC; CDR3aa: CASSSTQGNLLRGQYF
d_gene: TRBD1; v_gene: TRBV19; abundance: many; j_gene: TRBJ2-1; CDR3nt: TGTGCCAGTAGTCCGGGACAGGTCCACAATGAGCAGTTCTTC; CDR3aa: CASSPGQVHNEQFF
d_gene: -; v_gene: TRBV2; abundance: many; j_gene: TRBJ2-3; CDR3nt: TGTGCCAGCAGTGAACCAGGGGAGGGTGATACGCAGTATTTT; CDR3aa: CASSEPGEGDTQYF
d_gene: -; v_gene: TRBV7-2; abundance: many; j_gene: TRBJ2-3; CDR3nt: TGTGCCAGCAGCCATAAAGGGGATACGCAGTATTTT; CDR3aa: CASSHKGDTQYF
d_gene: -; v_gene: TRBV12-3/TRBV12-4; abundance: -; j_gene: TRBJ1-6; CDR3nt: TGTGCCAGCAGCCCAGGGACTCGTTCACCCCTCCACTTT; CDR3aa: CASSPGTRSPLHF
d_gene: -; v_gene: TRBV5-6; abundance: few; j_gene: TRBJ2-7; CDR3nt: TGTGCCAGCAGCGGGGCGGTCATTATCGACGAGCAGTACTTC; CDR3aa: CASSGAVIIDEQYF
d_gene: -; v_gene: TRBV9; abundance: -; j_gene: TRBJ2-3; CDR3nt: TGTGCCAGCAGCGTAGGGACAAGTAGCACAGATACGCGGTATTTT; CDR3aa: CASSVGTSSTDTRYF
d_gene: TRBD1; v_gene: TRBV7-8; abundance: -; j_gene: TRBJ2-2; CDR3nt: TGTGCCAGCAGCCCGACTACAGGGGCCACCGGGGAGCTGTTTTTT; CDR3aa: CASSPTTGATGELFF
d_gene: -; v_gene: TRBV3-1; abundance: few; j_gene: TRBJ2-5; CDR3nt: TGTGCCAGCAGCCAATGGAGCTTGGGGGGCAATGTGGAGACCCAGTACTTC; CDR3aa: CASSQWSLGGNVETQYF
d_gene: -; v_gene: TRBV12-3/TRBV12-4; abundance: few; j_gene: TRBJ2-1; CDR3nt: TGTGCCAGCAATACCCTACTAGGGTTGAATGAGCAGTTCTTC; CDR3aa: CASNTLLGLNEQFF
d_gene: -; v_gene: TRBV20-1; abundance: few; j_gene: TRBJ1-1; CDR3nt: TGCAGTGCTAGATACCCTGTGGGGGGGGCTTTCTTT; CDR3aa: CSARYPVGGAFF
d_gene: -; v_gene: TRBV20-1; abundance: few; j_gene: TRBJ2-1; CDR3nt: TGCAGTGCTAGGGACTACCTCGGGGACACCTACAATGAGCAGTTCTTC; CDR3aa: CSARDYLGDTYNEQFF
d_gene: TRBD1; v_gene: TRBV20-1; abundance: medium-sized; j_gene: TRBJ2-7; CDR3nt: TGCAGTGCTAGTCAACAGGGGGGCTCCTACGAGCAGTACTTC; CDR3aa: CSASQQGGSYEQYF
d_gene: TRBD1; v_gene: TRBV7-6; abundance: few; j_gene: TRBJ2-5; CDR3nt: TGTGCCAGCAGTCCCGGGGACAGCTGGGAGACCCAGTACTTC; CDR3aa: CASSPGDSWETQYF
d_gene: -; v_gene: TRBV20-1; abundance: -; j_gene: TRBJ1-5; CDR3nt: TGCAGTGCTAGTCCCGATGGTGGGACAAATCAGCCCCAGCATTTT; CDR3aa: CSASPDGGTNQPQHF
d_gene: TRBD1; v_gene: TRBV28; abundance: -; j_gene: TRBJ1-1; CDR3nt: TGTGCCAGCAGTTTAAGGGATCCGGGACAGGGTCAACCTGAAGCTTTCTTT; CDR3aa: CASSLRDPGQGQPEAFF
d_gene: -; v_gene: TRBV6-1; abundance: many; j_gene: TRBJ1-1; CDR3nt: TGTGCCAGCAGGTCAGCGTGGAACACTGAAGCTTTCTTT; CDR3aa: CASRSAWNTEAFF
d_gene: TRBD1; v_gene: TRBV10-3; abundance: many; j_gene: TRBJ2-5; CDR3nt: TGTGCCATCAGTGGGACAGGGGAGACCCAGTACTTC; CDR3aa: CAISGTGETQYF
d_gene: -; v_gene: TRBV30; abundance: -; j_gene: TRBJ1-1; CDR3nt: TGTGCCTGGAGAAGAGAGGGGGACACTGAAGCTTTCTTT; CDR3aa: CAWRREGDTEAFF
d_gene: TRBD1; v_gene: TRBV19; abundance: few; j_gene: TRBJ2-1; CDR3nt: TGTGCCAGTAGTATAGGGGTCGGGACAGGGCCTCGGAATGAGCAGTTCTTC; CDR3aa: CASSIGVGTGPRNEQFF
d_gene: -; v_gene: TRBV2; abundance: many; j_gene: TRBJ2-3; CDR3nt: TGTGCCAGCAGTGAAGCACGCTCGGGGCAGTATTTT; CDR3aa: CASSEARSGQYF